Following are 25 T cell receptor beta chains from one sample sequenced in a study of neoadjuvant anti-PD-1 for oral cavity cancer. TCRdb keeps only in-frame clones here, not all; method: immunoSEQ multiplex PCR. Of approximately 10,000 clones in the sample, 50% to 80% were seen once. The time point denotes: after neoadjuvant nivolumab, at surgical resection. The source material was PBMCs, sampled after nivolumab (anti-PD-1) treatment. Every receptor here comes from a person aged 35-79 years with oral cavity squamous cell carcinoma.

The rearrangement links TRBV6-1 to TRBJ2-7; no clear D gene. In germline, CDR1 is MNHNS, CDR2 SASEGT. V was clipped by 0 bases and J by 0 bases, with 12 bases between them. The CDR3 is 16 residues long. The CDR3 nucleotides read TGTGCCAGCAGTGAAGCGCTTGGACGGCACTCCTACGAGCAGTACTTC. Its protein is CASSEALGRHSYEQYF.

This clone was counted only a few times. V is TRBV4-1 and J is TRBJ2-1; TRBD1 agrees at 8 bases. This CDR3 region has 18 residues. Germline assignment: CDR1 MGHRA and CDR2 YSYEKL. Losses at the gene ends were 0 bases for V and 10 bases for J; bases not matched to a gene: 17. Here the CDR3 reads CASSQEMGTGGIGREQFF. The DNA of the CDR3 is TGCGCCAGCAGCCAAGAAATGGGGACAGGAGGGATTGGTAGGGAGCAGTTCTTC.

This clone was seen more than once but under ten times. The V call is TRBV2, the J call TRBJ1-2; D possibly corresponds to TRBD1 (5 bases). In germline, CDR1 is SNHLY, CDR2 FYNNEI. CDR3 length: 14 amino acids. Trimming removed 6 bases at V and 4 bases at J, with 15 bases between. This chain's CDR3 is CASRAAGQSYGYTF. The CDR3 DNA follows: TGTGCCAGCAGGGCGGCAGGGCAGAGCTATGGCTACACCTTC.

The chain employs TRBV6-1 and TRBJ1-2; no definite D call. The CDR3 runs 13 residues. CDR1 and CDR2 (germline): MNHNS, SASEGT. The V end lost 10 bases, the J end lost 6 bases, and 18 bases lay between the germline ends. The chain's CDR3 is CATEWVDSDGYTF. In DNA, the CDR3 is TGTGCCACCGAGTGGGTTGATTCGGATGGCTACACCTTC.

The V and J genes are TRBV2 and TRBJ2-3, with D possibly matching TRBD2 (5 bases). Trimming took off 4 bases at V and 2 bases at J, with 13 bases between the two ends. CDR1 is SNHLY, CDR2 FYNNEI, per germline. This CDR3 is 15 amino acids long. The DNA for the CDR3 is TGTGCCAGCAGTGGAGGAGCGGCGTCCACAGATACGCAGTATTTT. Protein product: CASSGGAASTDTQYF.

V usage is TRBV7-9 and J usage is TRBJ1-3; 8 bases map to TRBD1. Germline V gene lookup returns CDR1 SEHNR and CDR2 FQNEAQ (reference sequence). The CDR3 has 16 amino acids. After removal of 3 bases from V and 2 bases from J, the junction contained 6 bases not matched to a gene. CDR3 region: CASSFYGQGTGNTIYF. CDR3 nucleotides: TGTGCCAGCAGCTTTTATGGACAGGGAACTGGAAACACCATATATTTT.

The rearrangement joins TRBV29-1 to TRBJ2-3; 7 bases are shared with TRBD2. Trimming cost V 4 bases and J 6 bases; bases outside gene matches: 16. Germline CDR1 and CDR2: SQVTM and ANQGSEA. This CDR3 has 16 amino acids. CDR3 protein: CSVVVRLAHRMDTQYF. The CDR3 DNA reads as TGCAGCGTTGTCGTTCGACTAGCTCACCGGATGGATACGCAGTATTTT.

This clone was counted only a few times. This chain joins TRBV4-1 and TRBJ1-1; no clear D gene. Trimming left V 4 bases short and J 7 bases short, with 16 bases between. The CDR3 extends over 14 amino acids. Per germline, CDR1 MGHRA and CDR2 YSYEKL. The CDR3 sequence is CASSLLHPYDEAFF. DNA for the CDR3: TGCGCCAGCAGCCTACTACATCCGTATGATGAAGCTTTCTTT.

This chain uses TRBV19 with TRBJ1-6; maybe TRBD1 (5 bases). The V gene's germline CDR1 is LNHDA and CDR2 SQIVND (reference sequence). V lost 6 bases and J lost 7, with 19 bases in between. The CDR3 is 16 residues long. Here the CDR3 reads CASRRDPGNGNSPLHF. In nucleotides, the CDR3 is TGTGCCAGTAGGAGAGATCCAGGGAATGGCAATTCACCCCTCCACTTT.

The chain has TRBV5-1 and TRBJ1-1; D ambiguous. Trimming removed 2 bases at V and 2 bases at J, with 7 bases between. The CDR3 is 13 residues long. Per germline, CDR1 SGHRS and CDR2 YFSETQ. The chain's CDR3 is CASSFSRNTEAFF. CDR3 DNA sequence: TGCGCCAGCAGCTTTTCACGAAACACTGAAGCTTTCTTT.

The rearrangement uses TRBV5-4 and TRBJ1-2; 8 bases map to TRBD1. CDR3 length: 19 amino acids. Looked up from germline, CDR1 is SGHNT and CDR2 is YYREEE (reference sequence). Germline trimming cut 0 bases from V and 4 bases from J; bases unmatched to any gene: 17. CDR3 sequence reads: CASSLADPRIRTGTYGYTF. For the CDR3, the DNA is TGTGCCAGCAGCTTGGCAGACCCACGAATCAGGACAGGGACCTATGGCTACACCTTC.

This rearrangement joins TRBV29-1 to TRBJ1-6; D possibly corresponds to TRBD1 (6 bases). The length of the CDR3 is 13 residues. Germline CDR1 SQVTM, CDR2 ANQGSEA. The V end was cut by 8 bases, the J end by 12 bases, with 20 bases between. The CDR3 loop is CSFTTGSSGPLHF. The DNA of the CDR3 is TGCAGCTTTACCACAGGGAGTAGTGGACCCCTCCACTTT. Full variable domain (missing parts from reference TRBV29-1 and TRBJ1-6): SAVISQKPSRDICQRGTSLTIQCQVDSQVTMMFWYRQQPGQSLTLIATANQGSEATYESGFVIDKFPISRPNLTFSTLTVSNMSPEDSSIYLCSFTTGSSGPLHFGNGTRLTVT.

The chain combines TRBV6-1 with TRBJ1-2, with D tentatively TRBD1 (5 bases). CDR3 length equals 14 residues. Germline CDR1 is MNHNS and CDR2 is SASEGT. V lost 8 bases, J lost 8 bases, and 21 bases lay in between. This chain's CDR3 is CASLGGATPGGYTF. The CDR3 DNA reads TGTGCCAGCTTGGGTGGGGCCACTCCCGGAGGCTACACCTTC.

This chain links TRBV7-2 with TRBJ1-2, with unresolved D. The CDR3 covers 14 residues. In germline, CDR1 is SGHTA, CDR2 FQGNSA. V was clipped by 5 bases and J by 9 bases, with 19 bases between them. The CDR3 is CASSPPSDLWSYTF. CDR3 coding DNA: TGTGCCAGCAGCCCTCCTTCCGACCTATGGAGCTACACCTTC.

Written as DNA, the CDR3 is TGTGCCAGCAGCTTAGGCAGCTCGAATTCACCCCTCCACTTT. It translates to CASSLGSSNSPLHF. The genes are TRBV7-3 and TRBJ1-6; D not resolved. Trimming took off 2 bases at V and 7 bases at J, with 9 bases between the two ends. The germline gives CDR1 SGHTA, CDR2 FQGTGA. CDR3 size: 14 residues. The whole variable domain, filled in from reference TRBV7-3 and TRBJ1-6, reads GAGVSQTPSNKVTEKGKYVELRCDPISGHTALYWYRQSLGQGPEFLIYFQGTGAADDSGLPNDRFFAVRPEGSVSTLKIQRTERGDSAVYLCASSLGSSNSPLHFGNGTRLTVT.

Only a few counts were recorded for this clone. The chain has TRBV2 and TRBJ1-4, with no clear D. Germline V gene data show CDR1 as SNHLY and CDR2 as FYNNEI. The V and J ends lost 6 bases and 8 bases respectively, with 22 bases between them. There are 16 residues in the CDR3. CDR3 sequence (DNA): TGTGCCAGCAGAGCACCGCGTCGCCTCAGTAGGGAAAAACTGTTTTTT. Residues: CASRAPRRLSREKLFF.

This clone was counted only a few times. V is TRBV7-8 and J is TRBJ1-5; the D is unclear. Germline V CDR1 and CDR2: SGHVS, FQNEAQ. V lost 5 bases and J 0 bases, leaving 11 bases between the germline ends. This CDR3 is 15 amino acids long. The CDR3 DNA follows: TGTGCCAGCAGCCCCCGGTTCTATAGCAATCAGCCCCAGCATTTT. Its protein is CASSPRFYSNQPQHF.

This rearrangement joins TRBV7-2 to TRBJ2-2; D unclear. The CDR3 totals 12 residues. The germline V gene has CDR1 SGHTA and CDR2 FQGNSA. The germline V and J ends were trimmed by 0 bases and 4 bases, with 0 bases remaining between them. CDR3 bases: TGTGCCAGCAGCTTAGCCACCGGGGAGCTGTTTTTT. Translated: CASSLATGELFF.

The CDR3 here is CASSGLAGSYNEQFF. CDR3 coding DNA: TGTGCCAGCAGCGGTCTGGCGGGATCCTACAATGAGCAGTTCTTC. This chain links TRBV7-3 with TRBJ2-1; a weak D match, TRBD2 (6 bases). V lost 5 bases, J lost 1 base, and 12 bases lay in between. Germline lookup yields CDR1 SGHTA and CDR2 FQGTGA. The CDR3 spans 15 residues.

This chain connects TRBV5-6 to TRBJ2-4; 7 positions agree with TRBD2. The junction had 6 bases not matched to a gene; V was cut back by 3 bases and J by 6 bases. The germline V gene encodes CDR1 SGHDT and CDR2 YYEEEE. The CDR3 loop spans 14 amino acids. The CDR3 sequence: CASSSGRVRNIQYF. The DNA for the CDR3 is TGTGCCAGCAGCTCAGGGAGGGTTAGAAACATTCAGTACTTC.

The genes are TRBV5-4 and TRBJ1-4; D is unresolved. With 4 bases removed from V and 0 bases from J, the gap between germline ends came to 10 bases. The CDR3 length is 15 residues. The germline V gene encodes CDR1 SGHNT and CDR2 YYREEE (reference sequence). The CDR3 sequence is CASSRGAATNEKLFF. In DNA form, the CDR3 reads TGTGCCAGCAGCCGTGGAGCAGCAACTAATGAAAAACTGTTTTTT.

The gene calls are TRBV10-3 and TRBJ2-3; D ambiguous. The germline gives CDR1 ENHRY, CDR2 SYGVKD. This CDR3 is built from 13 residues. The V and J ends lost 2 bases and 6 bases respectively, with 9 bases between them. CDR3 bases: TGTGCCATCAGTGAGCCTCGTGTGGATACGCAGTATTTT. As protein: CAISEPRVDTQYF.

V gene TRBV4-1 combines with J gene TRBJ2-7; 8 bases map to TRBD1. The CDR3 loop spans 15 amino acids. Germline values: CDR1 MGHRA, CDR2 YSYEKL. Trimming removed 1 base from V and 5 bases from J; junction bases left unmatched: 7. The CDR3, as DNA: TGCGCCAGCAGCCAAGGACAGGGGTGGAATAACGAGCAGTACTTC. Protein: CASSQGQGWNNEQYF.

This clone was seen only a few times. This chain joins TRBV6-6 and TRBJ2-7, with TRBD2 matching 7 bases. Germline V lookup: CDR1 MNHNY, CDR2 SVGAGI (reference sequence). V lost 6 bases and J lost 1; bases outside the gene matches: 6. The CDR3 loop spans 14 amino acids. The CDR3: CASSPLGRSYEQYF. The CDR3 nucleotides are TGTGCCAGCAGCCCCCTCGGGAGGTCCTACGAGCAGTACTTC.

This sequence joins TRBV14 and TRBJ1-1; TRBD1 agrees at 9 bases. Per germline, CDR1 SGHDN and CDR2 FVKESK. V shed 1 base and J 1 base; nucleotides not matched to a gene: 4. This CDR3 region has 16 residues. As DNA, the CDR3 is TGTGCCAGCAGCCAAGTCACAGGGGGCAGGAACACTGAAGCTTTCTTT. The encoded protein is CASSQVTGGRNTEAFF.